This TCR beta chain was documented in a study of T cell responses to AZD1222 COVID-19 vaccine. On the study more broadly: Pooling covered second doses at about 4 or about 12 weeks. Study findings and constraints: Spike-specific TCR breadth and depth both grew after two AZD1222 doses. The sample set comprised mostly white British donors with more females, and clonal diversity was possibly underestimated. Only 5 or 6 AZD1222 recipients were seropositive at baseline.

About this clone: The antigen is undetermined.

The method was immunoSEQ multiplex PCR; TCRdb's version includes in-frame clones alone and lacks a portion of them. The sample shows approximately 110,000 clones, about nine tenths of them seen only once. V lost 3 bases, J lost 5 bases, and 9 bases stayed unmatched. This CDR3 region has 16 residues. Germline assignment: CDR1 SGHRS and CDR2 YFSETQ. The V and J genes are TRBV5-1 and TRBJ2-7; 12 positions agree with TRBD2. The material was peripheral blood, obtained on day 0 of AZD1222 vaccination. This TCR derives from an adult in good health. The CDR3 loop is CASSSGLAGPLDEQYF. The CDR3 DNA is TGCGCCAGCAGCTCGGGACTAGCGGGCCCCCTGGACGAGCAGTACTTC.